This record concerns one T cell receptor (beta chain) sequence. The data were obtained in a study of blood T cells in healthy people across ages. Alongside a J-beta primer mix, a sample-barcoded 5' primer served in a second PCR lasting about 6 to 11 cycles. Sequencing recovered at least 2.5 million CDR3-containing paired-end reads from each sample. TCRdb recomputed calls from the 5' RACE reads with MiXCR, one row per CDR3 protein. Among about 720,000 distinct CDR3 sequences listed, 22% were seen once. CDR1 and CDR2 from the germline V gene are SGDLS and YYNGEE. This CDR3 spans 13 amino acids. V lost 3 bases to trimming and J lost 7 bases, with 13 bases between them.

The clonotype comes from a man aged 70-80 years in good health. Input material: blood. The chain has TRBV9 and TRBJ1-1; TRBD1 is a possible D gene (5 bases). The CDR3 DNA follows: TGTGCCAGCAGCGCACGTTTTGGGGGTGAAGCTTTCTTT. Translated, it gives CASSARFGGEAFF. The complete variable domain, with remaining parts taken from reference TRBV9 and TRBJ1-1, reads DSGVTQTPKHLITATGQRVTLRCSPRSGDLSVYWYQQSLDQGLQFLIQYYNGEERAKGNILERFSAQQFPDLHSELNLSSLELGDSALYFCASSARFGGEAFFGQGTRLTVV.